The 9 T cell receptor beta chains below come from one sample, sequenced in a study of shared clonotypes between healthy human individuals. The method was immunoSEQ multiplex PCR; TCRdb's version includes in-frame clones alone and lacks a portion of them. Seen here are roughly 1,000,000 clones, roughly 74% observed once, and the top ten hold roughly 0.62%. Specimen: memory CD4+ T cells from PBMCs. Subset defined: CD45RA-negative fraction. The receptors were sampled from a man between 18 and 29 years old in good health. Some clones in this sample may be carry-over from other donors' samples.

V is TRBV5-1 and J is TRBJ2-2, with a weak D call TRBD2 (5 bases). The ends were cut back, 6 bases at V and 4 bases at J, with 13 bases in the middle. There are 14 residues in the CDR3. Germline V CDR1 and CDR2: SGHRS, YFSETQ. In nucleotides, the CDR3 is TGCGCCAGCACTCTCAGCGGAGCCACCGGGGAGCTGTTTTTT. Translation: CASTLSGATGELFF.

The V call is TRBV6-6, the J call TRBJ2-1; 8 bases match TRBD2. Trimming removed 5 bases from V and 5 bases from J; junction bases left unmatched: 5. Germline values: CDR1 MNHNY, CDR2 SVGAGI (reference sequence). This CDR3 has 14 amino acids. The CDR3 reads CASSQRGGDNEQFF. CDR3 DNA: TGTGCCAGCAGTCAACGGGGGGGGGACAATGAGCAGTTCTTC.

The V call is TRBV9, the J call TRBJ1-2; D remains ambiguous. Germline V gene sequence: CDR1 SGDLS, CDR2 YYNGEE. The ends were cut back, 0 bases at V and 3 bases at J, with 12 bases in the middle. This CDR3 has 15 residues. Here the CDR3 DNA reads TGTGCCAGCAGCGTAGCTCCTTTAAAGGACTATGGCTACACCTTC. Protein product: CASSVAPLKDYGYTF.

The chain employs TRBV10-3 and TRBJ1-1, with D possibly being TRBD1 (5 bases). Germline V CDR1 and CDR2: ENHRY, SYGVKD. This CDR3 has 17 amino acids. The germline V and J ends were trimmed by 3 bases and 2 bases, with 19 bases remaining between them. This CDR3 is CAISEFLQGWPNTEAFF. The CDR3 DNA is TGTGCCATCAGTGAATTTCTTCAGGGATGGCCCAACACTGAAGCTTTCTTT.

Here the CDR3 reads CASSLVLRKNQPQHF. The CDR3 DNA is TGTGCCAGCAGTTTGGTACTTCGCAAAAATCAGCCCCAGCATTTT. J is TRBJ1-5 and V is TRBV28, with D unclear. With 3 bases removed from V and 4 bases from J, the gap between germline ends came to 13 bases. The V gene's germline CDR1 is MDHEN and CDR2 SYDVKM. This CDR3 is built from 15 residues.

This clone was observed many times. The chain joins TRBV29-1 to TRBJ2-3; tentatively, D is TRBD2 (5 bases). This CDR3 region has 15 residues. The V gene lost 4 bases and the J gene lost 4 bases, with 18 bases spanning the gap. Germline CDR1 SQVTM, CDR2 ANQGSEA. The CDR3 reads CSVGGGFSVSDTQYF. The DNA for the CDR3 is TGCAGCGTTGGCGGTGGGTTTAGCGTTTCAGATACGCAGTATTTT.

This rearrangement joins TRBV6-5 to TRBJ2-1, with TRBD1 as a possible D gene (6 bases). This CDR3 contains 15 residues. Germline assignment: CDR1 MNHEY and CDR2 SVGAGI. V was pared by 2 bases and J by 2 bases, with 10 bases between. CDR3 in DNA: TGTGCCAGCAGTTACGGGGGCCCCGCCTACAATGAGCAGTTCTTC. It specifies CASSYGGPAYNEQFF.

Note on this clone: The junction and the germline gene differ at one end; a read error may be behind it. The chain recombines TRBV11-2 with TRBJ2-4, with D perhaps TRBD2 (5 bases). Germline V gives CDR1 SGHAT, CDR2 FQNNGV. This CDR3 contains 16 residues. In DNA form, the CDR3 reads TGTGCCAGCAGCTTCCCCAGAACGGGAACCAAAAACATTCGGTACTTC. Amino acid sequence: CASSFPRTGTKNIRYF.

Note on this clone: A much more abundant neighbour one base away suggests this may be a read error. V is TRBV11-2 and J is TRBJ2-5; TRBD1 aligns across 7 bases. The germline gives CDR1 SGHAT, CDR2 FQNNGV. V gave up 7 bases and J gave up 3 bases; unmatched junction bases: 5. This CDR3 has 13 amino acids. The CDR3 is CASTQGTEETQYF. As DNA, the CDR3 is TGTGCCAGCACCCAGGGGACAGAAGAGACCCAGTACTTC.